The clone carrying this T cell receptor (beta chain) has ten or more counts. Antigen specificity is unknown. This sample was taken from a study of regulatory T cells in long-lasting Graves disease. Time point noted: persistent/refractory GD, antithyroid drugs over 5 years with positive TRAb. The TCR library was made from RNA extracted from PBMCs. Combining iRepertoire HTBI primers with Arm-PCR of CDR3 regions, the authors built TCR beta libraries. TCRdb independently ran MiXCR on the multiplex PCR reads; one entry per CDR3 protein. The data show about 470,000 distinct CDR3 sequences, less than 25% seen once. General study findings and limits: The work looked only at peripheral blood and did not look at thyroid tissue. Persistent Graves' patients showed a TCR diversity that was lower than that of newly diagnosed ones.

The CDR3 is 12 amino acids. Germline V gene sequence: CDR1 MDHEN, CDR2 SYDVKM. The V end lost 7 bases, the J end lost 2 bases, and 8 bases lay between the germline ends. The sequence derives from a female donor with Graves disease. The starting material was peripheral blood mononuclear cells (PBMCs), obtained when the disease was refractory, from a patient treated with antithyroid drugs. The chain uses TRBV28 and TRBJ2-5; a weak D match, TRBD2 (5 bases). The CDR3 DNA sequence: TGTGCCAGCATGACTACGCAAGAGACCCAGTACTTC. As protein: CASMTTQETQYF.